Included here is one T cell receptor beta chain sequence, with context. The antigen is undetermined. These data originate in a study of cytomegalovirus exposure and HLA in healthy donors. Study as a whole: A preliminary data release comprised 80 million or so unique TCRs obtained from HLA-typed donors.

Study-wide results and limits: The number of N-insertions in an Asian-associated ancestry cluster was reportedly below the roughly 700-donor mean in a later analysis. Published work reported that the classifier diagnosed cytomegalovirus status with high specificity and sensitivity.

Germline CDR1 and CDR2: SGHTA and FQGNSA. V lost 1 base and J lost 7; bases outside the gene matches: 3. There are 13 residues in the CDR3. It was with 60 Vbeta and 13 Jbeta primers that the PCR ran. Sequenced by immunoSEQ multiplex PCR; TCRdb stores in-frame clones only, minus some. This table holds about 55,000 clones, roughly 74% found once. The clonotype was recovered from a man aged 35 to 55 in good health and CMV-seropositive. V is TRBV7-2 and J is TRBJ1-1; 7 bases match TRBD1. The sequenced sample was PBMCs. CDR3 region: CASSLDRGGEAFF. The CDR3 coding sequence is TGTGCCAGCAGCTTAGACAGGGGAGGTGAAGCTTTCTTT.